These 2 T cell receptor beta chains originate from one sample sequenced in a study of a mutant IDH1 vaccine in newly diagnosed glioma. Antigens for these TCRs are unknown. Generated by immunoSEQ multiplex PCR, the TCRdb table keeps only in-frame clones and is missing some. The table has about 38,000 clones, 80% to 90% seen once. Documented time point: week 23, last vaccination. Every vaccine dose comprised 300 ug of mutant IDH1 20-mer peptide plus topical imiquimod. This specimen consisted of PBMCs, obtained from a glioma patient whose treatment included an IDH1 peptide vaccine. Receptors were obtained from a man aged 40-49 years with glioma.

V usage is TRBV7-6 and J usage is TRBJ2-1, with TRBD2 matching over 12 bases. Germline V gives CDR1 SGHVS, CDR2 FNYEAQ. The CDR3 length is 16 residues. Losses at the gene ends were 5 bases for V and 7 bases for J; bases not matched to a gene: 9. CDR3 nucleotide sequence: TGTGCCAGCAGCGCCCAACGGACTAGCGGGATAAATGAGCAGTTCTTC. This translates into CASSAQRTSGINEQFF.

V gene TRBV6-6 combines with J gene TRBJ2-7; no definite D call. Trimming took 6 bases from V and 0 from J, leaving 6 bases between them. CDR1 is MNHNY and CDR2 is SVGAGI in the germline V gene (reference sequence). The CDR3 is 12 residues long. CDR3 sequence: CASSSSSYEQYF. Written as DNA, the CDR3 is TGTGCCAGCAGCTCCAGCTCCTACGAGCAGTACTTC.